The clone carrying this T cell receptor (beta chain) was counted a few times. Its cognate antigen is unknown. Then a second PCR, running about 7 to 11 cycles, was carried out with a sample-barcoded 5' primer and a J-beta primer mix. TCRdb recomputed calls from the 5' RACE reads with MiXCR, one row per CDR3 protein. Of 600,000 or so distinct CDR3 sequences listed, about 45% are singletons. This sample was taken from a study of blood T cells in healthy people across ages. Overall study results and limits: Diversity estimated from one million T cells was considered an underestimate. Roughly linear age-related decline in beta diversity appeared, significant by age about 40.

This clonotype originated in a man older than 75 in good health. The sequenced sample was blood.

CDR3 amino acids: CASSPLSGLLNEQYF. The CDR3 DNA follows: TGTGCCAGCAGCCCTTTGTCAGGGTTATTGAACGAGCAGTACTTC. The chain couples TRBV7-9 to TRBJ2-7, with D perhaps TRBD1 (5 bases). Germline V CDR1 and CDR2: SEHNR, FQNEAQ (reference sequence). The ends were cut back, 5 bases at V and 5 bases at J, with 19 bases in the middle. This CDR3 comprises 15 residues.